Sequencing of this TCR beta chain was carried out in a study of blood T cell repertoires in COVID-19 (dated by TCRdb to about 2020). For the wider study: The collaborator samples originated in the United States, Italy and Spain and spanned the acute and convalescent phases of COVID-19. Deeply sampled blood TCRbeta repertoires from subjects exposed to, actively infected with, or recovered from COVID-19 were included in the dataset. HLA class I and class II types, where available, came from metadata supplied by the sample provider rather than from assay-based typing. The sample metadata nearly always contained a de-identified subject ID, COVID-19 status, age in years and sex. The samples were drawn from two sources: the first 160 participants of the ongoing ImmuneRACE study, and fewer than 1,500 subjects contributed by 6 global collaborators. The material from the prospective study consisted of cDNA or gDNA derived from T cells, B-cell-depleted T cells, or PBMCs. A freely available public database, intended as a resource for researchers studying the immune response to SARS-CoV-2, is where the repertoires were released. The paper as a whole reports these results and caveats: How much clinical and demographic metadata was included differed by source and by participant, and the metadata was provided uncurated.

One collaborating source in Seattle enrolled patients during active infection and followed them longitudinally through the course of disease. Each collaborating institution followed its own protocols to collect whole blood in K2EDTA tubes. For TCRbeta analysis, collaborators shipped samples as frozen whole blood, isolated PBMCs, or DNA extracted from either of those sample types. Clipping removes 4 bases from V and 0 bases from J, with 5 as the unmatched junction base count. Inclusive of the bounding cysteine and phenylalanine, the CDR3 is 15 residues long. Only the CDR3 DNA stays, 45 bases, in frame from base 1. From the germline V gene (reference sequence), CDR1 is SEHNR and CDR2 is FQNEAQ. The immunoSEQ Assay, a bias-controlled multiplex PCR, was used to amplify TCRbeta CDR3 regions from genomic DNA. The original methods were these. Nucleated cell counts per sample were estimated from amplification of reference gene primers within the assay. To quantify the absolute abundance of each unique TCRbeta CDR3 rearrangement, sequence reads were collapsed and filtered. Productive Simpson clonality was computed per sample as the square root of Simpson's diversity index over productive rearrangements. Not all clones reach the TCRdb copy of this immuneACCESS table, which keeps in-frame sequences only. Checked studies attribute under half of the gap to unresolved V genes and leave the rest unexplained. Clone size and V and J calls were adopted from that table, with D and trimming inferred from the DNA. The sample profile shows some 190,000 clones; 82% of them were found once. The top ten clonotypes cover approximately 7.8% of the sample.

As regards this clone: This receptor's antigen is unknown. No quality values exist for individual bases; no much larger clone is one base distant.

Sequencing input: peripheral blood. The receptor's source is a woman aged 60 to 75 with COVID-19, enrolled during active disease. The chain was built from TRBV7-9 and TRBJ1-1, with 7 bases in between that match TRBD1. CDR3 loop: CASSSYRGMNTEAFF. The nucleotides are TGTGCCAGCAGCTCTTACAGGGGCATGAACACTGAAGCTTTCTTT.